This T cell receptor beta chain came from a study of blood T cells in healthy people across ages. General observations from the study: Since the PBMCs were unsorted, naive and antigen-experienced cells could not be conclusively compared. Diversity was higher, and naive CD4+ cells more numerous, in long-lived donors than in aged donors. Older age went with lower TCR beta diversity per million T cells, in a roughly linear way.

The sample holds a few counts of this clonotype. Its antigen is as yet unknown. Losses at the gene ends were 3 bases for V and 0 bases for J; bases not matched to a gene: 11. Germline lookup yields CDR1 LGHNA and CDR2 YNFKEQ. The CDR3 has 17 residues. A second PCR, run for roughly 6 to 11 cycles, used a sample-barcoded 5' primer plus a J-beta primer mix. TCRdb processed the 5' RACE reads anew with MiXCR; each CDR3 protein has one entry. The sample includes 1,300,000 or so distinct CDR3 sequences, almost 60% of them seen just once. This sequence originates from a man younger than 35 in good health. Sequencing was carried out using blood. V is TRBV4-2 and J is TRBJ2-7, with TRBD1 matching 7 bases. The CDR3 sequence: CASSQARTGGYSYEQYF. The CDR3 DNA follows: TGTGCCAGCAGCCAGGCCCGGACAGGCGGTTACTCCTACGAGCAGTACTTC.